This T cell receptor (beta chain) is from a study of OX40 agonist ivuxolimab in advanced cancers. Some clones are missing from TCRdb's copy, which holds only in-frame ones; the method was immunoSEQ multiplex PCR. Found here are around 150,000 clones, 93% of them singletons; the top ten hold more than 1%. This CDR3 region has 14 residues. V gave up 5 bases and J gave up 7 bases, with 15 bases separating them. Germline loops: CDR1 MDHEN, CDR2 SYDVKM. This clonotype originated in an adult with an advanced solid tumor such as melanoma, head and neck, liver or kidney cancer. Sequencing used CD4+ or CD8+ T cells sorted from blood, obtained in a trial of the OX40 agonist ivuxolimab. V is TRBV28 and J is TRBJ1-5; maybe TRBD1 (5 bases). The DNA for the CDR3 is TGTGCCAGCAGTCTGGGGCAGAATCGACAGCCCCAGCATTTT. Residues: CASSLGQNRQPQHF.